This TCR beta chain was profiled in a study of beta chain features in type 1 diabetes. Study-wide points: VDJ junctions in type 1 diabetes patients carried more deletions and fewer insertions.

Expressed TCRB transcripts were sequenced after all isolated RNA was converted to cDNA. Sequenced by immunoSEQ multiplex PCR; TCRdb stores in-frame clones only, minus some. The top ten hold more than 0.015% of the sample, which has about 400,000 clones, around 12% seen once. As for this clone: No antigen is known for it.

CDR3 size: 12 residues. CDR1 SQVTM and CDR2 ANQGSEA come from the germline V gene. V was shortened by 7 bases and J by 4 bases, with 11 bases between the two germline ends. The sample comprised naive CD4+ T cells from blood. This TCR came from a man between 18 and 29 years old in good health. The chain is built from TRBV29-1 and TRBJ2-1; D possibly corresponds to TRBD2 (6 bases). In DNA, the CDR3 is TGCAGCGAACGGAGGGGTTACAATGAGCAGTTCTTC. Protein: CSERRGYNEQFF.